The 22 T cell receptor beta chains below all came from one sample that was sequenced in a study of T cell repertoires in cytomegalovirus infection. TCRdb recomputed calls from the reads with MiXCR, one row per CDR3 protein. The data contain a few hundred thousand distinct CDR3 sequences, approximately 9.2% of them seen just once; the ten biggest clones take up roughly 16%. The material sequenced was PBMCs. The receptor set was obtained from a human donor in good health (CMV status not recorded). Some clones in this sample may be carry-over from other donors' samples.

This clonotype was seen more than once but under ten times. This sequence joins TRBV5-5 and TRBJ2-4; no definite D call. This CDR3 has 14 amino acids. V lost 4 bases, J lost 2 bases, and 10 bases lay in between. Looked up from germline, CDR1 is SGHKS and CDR2 is YYEKEE (reference sequence). The CDR3 sequence is CASSPLGSKNIQYF. As DNA, the CDR3 is TGTGCCAGCAGCCCCTTGGGTTCCAAAAACATTCAGTACTTC.

The V gene is TRBV5-6, the J gene TRBJ2-5, with 9 positions matching TRBD2. In germline, CDR1 is SGHDT, CDR2 YYEEEE. This CDR3 spans 16 amino acids. V was clipped by 0 bases and J by 4 bases; unmatched bases: 7. The CDR3 loop reads CASSLGLAGLGETQYF. The CDR3 nucleotides are TGTGCCAGCAGCTTGGGGCTAGCGGGGTTAGGAGAGACCCAGTACTTC. The full variable domain, in which reference TRBV5-6 and TRBJ2-5 provide the parts outside the CDR3, is DAGVTQSPTHLIKTRGQQVTLRCSPKSGHDTVSWYQQALGQGPQFIFQYYEEEERQRGNFPDRFSGHQFPNYSSELNVNALLLGDSALYLCASSLGLAGLGETQYFGPGTRLLVL.

There are a few counts of this clonotype. The chain carries TRBV19 and TRBJ1-1; D might be TRBD1 (5 bases). From germline, CDR1 is LNHDA and CDR2 SQIVND (reference sequence). V shed 3 bases and J shed 0 bases, with 8 bases lying between them. The CDR3 runs 14 residues. CDR3 in DNA: TGTGCCAGTAGTATGCCAGGGATGAACACTGAAGCTTTCTTT. It specifies CASSMPGMNTEAFF.

This clonotype was found many times. The chain links TRBV5-1 to TRBJ2-2, with D unclear. The CDR3 is 12 amino acids. CDR1 and CDR2 from the germline V gene are SGHRS and YFSETQ. Trimming removed 6 bases at V and 6 bases at J, with 9 bases between. CDR3 protein: CASTPLAGELFF. CDR3 DNA: TGCGCCAGCACCCCCCTAGCCGGGGAGCTGTTTTTT.

CDR3: CASSRGVTEAFF. CDR3 bases: TGTGCCAGCAGTAGAGGGGTAACTGAAGCTTTCTTT. This rearrangement joins TRBV6-2 or TRBV6-3 to TRBJ1-1, with a weak D call TRBD1 (5 bases). Germline CDR1 and CDR2: MNHEY and SVGEGT. The CDR3 extends over 12 amino acids. Trimming cost V 5 bases and J 5 bases, with 9 bases left between them.

This clonotype has a count of ten or more. This chain joins TRBV7-2 and TRBJ2-7; 14 bases map to TRBD2. The CDR3 covers 17 residues. Germline V CDR1 and CDR2: SGHTA, FQGNSA. J gave up 6 bases and V 3 bases, and 10 bases lay outside the gene matches. The CDR3 reads CASSFGTSGSVAGEQYF. CDR3 sequence (DNA): TGTGCCAGCAGCTTCGGGACTAGCGGGAGCGTAGCGGGCGAGCAGTACTTC. Combining the CDR3 with reference TRBV7-2 and TRBJ2-7 gives the whole variable domain GAGVSQSPSNKVTEKGKDVELRCDPISGHTALYWYRQSLGQGLEFLIYFQGNSAPDKSGLPSDRFSAERTGGSVSTLTIQRTQQEDSAVYLCASSFGTSGSVAGEQYFGPGTRLTVT.

This chain uses TRBV11-2 with TRBJ2-1; 8 nucleotides match TRBD2. Germline assignment: CDR1 SGHAT and CDR2 FQNNGV. The CDR3 sequence is 16 residues long. V was clipped by 3 bases and J by 1 base; unmatched bases: 5. The CDR3 DNA reads TGTGCCAGCAGCTTTGGAAGCGGGAGATCCTACAATGAGCAGTTCTTC. The encoded protein is CASSFGSGRSYNEQFF.

There are a few counts of this clonotype. V usage is TRBV6-2 or TRBV6-3 and J usage is TRBJ2-1; possibly TRBD2 for D (6 bases). CDR3 size: 16 residues. CDR1 is MNHEY and CDR2 is SVGEGT in the germline V gene. Trimming removed 6 bases at V and 1 base at J, with 16 bases between. The CDR3 reads CASSSSAGLSYNEQFF. The CDR3, as DNA: TGTGCCAGCAGCTCCTCCGCGGGATTATCCTACAATGAGCAGTTCTTC.

This clonotype was counted ten times or more. CDR3 in amino acids: CASSSPGTGFPSGANVLTF. The CDR3 DNA sequence: TGTGCCAGCAGCAGTCCCGGGACAGGCTTTCCCTCTGGGGCCAACGTCCTGACTTTC. The chain employs TRBV7-2 and TRBJ2-6; 8 bases fit TRBD1. The junction had 12 bases not matched to a gene; V was cut back by 5 bases and J by 0 bases. Germline CDR1 SGHTA, CDR2 FQGNSA. The CDR3 contains 19 residues.

This sequence joins TRBV6-2 or TRBV6-3 and TRBJ2-2, with 8 bases matching TRBD1. CDR1 is MNHEY and CDR2 is SVGEGT in the germline V gene. This CDR3 has 14 amino acids. V was pared by 8 bases and J by 7 bases, with 9 bases of the junction left unmatched. CDR3 sequence reads: CASERQGLGGELFF. The CDR3 bases are TGTGCCAGCGAACGACAGGGGTTAGGCGGGGAGCTGTTTTTT.

This clonotype was seen ten or more times. The V gene is TRBV6-2 or TRBV6-3, the J gene TRBJ1-5; D not resolved. Trimming took off 0 bases at V and 3 bases at J, with 9 bases between the two ends. The CDR3 sequence is 15 residues long. The V gene's germline CDR1 is MNHEY and CDR2 SVGEGT. DNA for the CDR3: TGTGCCAGCAGTTACTCAGGCCGAAACAATCAGCCCCAGCATTTT. Encoded protein: CASSYSGRNNQPQHF.

This sequence joins TRBV5-4 and TRBJ2-1, with D perhaps matching TRBD1 or TRBD2 (5 bases each). The germline V and J ends were trimmed by 0 bases and 2 bases, with 9 bases remaining between them. The CDR3 covers 15 residues. CDR1 is SGHNT and CDR2 is YYREEE in the germline V gene (reference sequence). CDR3 DNA: TGTGCCAGCAGCTTGGGGGGGAGCACCTACAATGAGCAGTTCTTC. Translating gives CASSLGGSTYNEQFF.

This clonotype was seen a handful of times. The V and J genes are TRBV15 and TRBJ1-1; 7 nucleotides match TRBD1. V shed 0 bases and J 5 bases; nucleotides not matched to a gene: 6. The CDR3 loop spans 15 amino acids. In germline, CDR1 is LNHNV, CDR2 YYDKDF (reference sequence). The CDR3 DNA reads as TGTGCCACCAGCAGAGATATTACAGGGGTAACTGAAGCTTTCTTT. It specifies CATSRDITGVTEAFF.

This clonotype was recorded many times. CDR3 sequence reads: CASSLAGTGYGYTF. CDR3 coding DNA: TGTGCCAGCAGCTTAGCGGGGACAGGCTATGGCTACACCTTC. This sequence joins TRBV7-2 and TRBJ1-2, with 8 positions matching TRBD1. The CDR3 consists of 14 residues. Trimming cost V 0 bases and J 4 bases; bases outside gene matches: 1. Per the germline V gene, CDR1 is SGHTA and CDR2 is FQGNSA. Full variable domain (rest looked up from reference TRBV7-2 and TRBJ1-2): GAGVSQSPSNKVTEKGKDVELRCDPISGHTALYWYRQSLGQGLEFLIYFQGNSAPDKSGLPSDRFSAERTGGSVSTLTIQRTQQEDSAVYLCASSLAGTGYGYTFGSGTRLTVV.

This clonotype has ten or more counts. The chain recombines TRBV6-1 with TRBJ1-5; the D is unclear. This CDR3 is built from 15 residues. Trimming cost V 5 bases and J 0 bases, with 11 bases left between them. From germline, CDR1 is MNHNS and CDR2 SASEGT. Written as DNA, the CDR3 is TGTGCCAGCAGTTACAAGAAGGGTAGCAATCAGCCCCAGCATTTT. Amino acid sequence: CASSYKKGSNQPQHF.

V and J are TRBV6-2 or TRBV6-3 and TRBJ2-5; perhaps TRBD1 as D (5 bases). Germline loops: CDR1 MNHEY, CDR2 SVGEGT. The V end was cut by 2 bases, the J end by 5 bases, with 21 bases between. This CDR3 has 17 residues. CDR3 in amino acids: CASSYRLQPQGAETQYF. The CDR3 nucleotides read TGTGCCAGCAGTTACCGTCTACAACCCCAGGGTGCGGAGACCCAGTACTTC.

This clonotype was observed a few times. The chain links TRBV20-1 to TRBJ2-7, with D maybe TRBD2 (5 bases). CDR3 length equals 12 residues. In germline, CDR1 is DFQATT, CDR2 SNEGSKA (reference sequence). The V gene lost 6 bases and the J gene lost 5 bases, with 14 bases spanning the gap. The CDR3 coding sequence is TGCAGTGCCGAGTGGACTGTCGACGAGCAGTACTTC. It translates to CSAEWTVDEQYF.

This clonotype was detected a few times. This chain links TRBV19 with TRBJ2-7, with TRBD1 as a possible D gene (6 bases). Trimming cost V 3 bases and J 1 base, with 19 bases left between them. Germline values: CDR1 LNHDA, CDR2 SQIVND (reference sequence). This CDR3 has 17 residues. The CDR3, as DNA: TGTGCCAGTAGTATCACCCCCAGGACAGCTGGATCCTACGAGCAGTACTTC. It codes for CASSITPRTAGSYEQYF.

This clonotype appeared many times. The gene calls are TRBV7-2 and TRBJ1-6; 7 nucleotides match TRBD1. V lost 5 bases and J lost 10; bases outside the gene matches: 8. There are 14 residues in the CDR3. The germline gives CDR1 SGHTA, CDR2 FQGNSA. The CDR3 protein is CASSIQTGISPLHF. The CDR3, as DNA: TGTGCCAGCAGCATACAGACAGGGATATCACCCCTCCACTTT.

This clonotype has at least ten counts. This rearrangement joins TRBV19 to TRBJ1-6, with D possibly matching TRBD1 (6 bases). Trimming took off 4 bases at V and 12 bases at J, with 7 bases between the two ends. Germline V gene sequence: CDR1 LNHDA, CDR2 SQIVND (reference sequence). The CDR3 runs 11 residues. CDR3 nucleotides: TGTGCCAGTAGTACCAGGGGACCCCTCCACTTT. It is translated as CASSTRGPLHF. Full variable domain (rest looked up from reference TRBV19 and TRBJ1-6): DGGITQSPKYLFRKEGQNVTLSCEQNLNHDAMYWYRQDPGQGLRLIYYSQIVNDFQKGDIAEGYSVSREKKESFPLTVTSAQKNPTAFYLCASSTRGPLHFGNGTRLTVT.

The table lists this clonotype with a few counts. The chain has TRBV2 and TRBJ2-1; either TRBD1 or TRBD2 may fit D (5 bases each). V was shortened by 4 bases and J by 5 bases, with 15 bases between the two germline ends. The CDR3 has 15 residues. The germline gives CDR1 SNHLY, CDR2 FYNNEI. CDR3: CASSGGPGTNNEQFF. The CDR3 nucleotides read TGTGCCAGCAGTGGGGGACCAGGAACTAACAATGAGCAGTTCTTC.

This clonotype was observed many times. This chain links TRBV7-2 with TRBJ1-4, with D possibly being TRBD1 (5 bases). The CDR3 spans 16 residues. The germline V and J ends were trimmed by 5 bases and 7 bases, with 20 bases remaining between them. Germline V gene data show CDR1 as SGHTA and CDR2 as FQGNSA. The CDR3 reads CASSPRKGFGGEKLFF. CDR3 nucleotides: TGTGCCAGCAGCCCACGCAAGGGGTTTGGGGGTGAAAAACTGTTTTTT.